The clone carrying this T cell receptor beta chain was observed a single time. The antigen remains undetermined. CDR3 size: 18 residues. The trim removed 6 bases at V and 2 bases at J, leaving 11 bases unmatched. Germline lookup yields CDR1 SGHTA and CDR2 FQGNSA. The data derive from a study of PD-1 blockade in classical Hodgkin lymphoma. Study results and limitations: Whereas CD4+ TCR diversity had risen significantly by C4D1, CD8+ TCR diversity had not.

Brentuximab vedotin exposure varied among the patients, all of whom had relapsed after autologous stem cell transplantation. Responses achieved at best were complete response, partial response or progressive disease. Libraries were prepared by immunoSEQ multiplex PCR; TCRdb keeps only in-frame clonotypes and omits some of them. The sample includes tens of thousands of clones, around 80% seen only once; the top ten take roughly 22%. Sequencing was performed on peripheral blood mononuclear cells (PBMCs), taken before the second cycle of nivolumab. The chain links TRBV7-2 to TRBJ2-1; TRBD2 matches at 12 bases. The TCR comes from a human donor with classical Hodgkin lymphoma. This CDR3 reads CASSNFGLAGKTYNEQFF. The CDR3 DNA is TGTGCCAGCAGTAACTTCGGACTAGCGGGGAAAACCTACAATGAGCAGTTCTTC.